The clone carrying this T cell receptor (beta chain) was observed many times. The data stem from a study of T cells in Graves' hyperthyroidism and ophthalmopathy. V was pared by 7 bases and J by 1 base, with 18 bases of the junction left unmatched. This CDR3 is 19 amino acids long. The germline gives CDR1 LGHDT, CDR2 YNNKEL (reference sequence). It was uncontrolled infection, other autoimmune disease, pregnancy or lactation that excluded patients. What was amplified from RNA transcripts were TCR beta CDR3 regions. TCR CDR3 regions were first amplified by RT-PCR with HTBI primers. From the multiplex PCR reads, TCRdb called clonotypes with MiXCR, one entry per CDR3 protein. The table includes 650,000 to 750,000 distinct CDR3 sequences, approximately 15% detected once.

The material sequenced was blood. The chain has TRBV3-1 and TRBJ2-3; 9 nucleotides agree with TRBD2. The TCR sequence derives from a woman under 30 with Graves' hyperthyroidism. CDR3 loop: CASKPSWFSGSEGTDTQYF. In nucleotides, the CDR3 is TGTGCCAGCAAGCCAAGTTGGTTTAGCGGGAGTGAGGGCACAGATACGCAGTATTTT.